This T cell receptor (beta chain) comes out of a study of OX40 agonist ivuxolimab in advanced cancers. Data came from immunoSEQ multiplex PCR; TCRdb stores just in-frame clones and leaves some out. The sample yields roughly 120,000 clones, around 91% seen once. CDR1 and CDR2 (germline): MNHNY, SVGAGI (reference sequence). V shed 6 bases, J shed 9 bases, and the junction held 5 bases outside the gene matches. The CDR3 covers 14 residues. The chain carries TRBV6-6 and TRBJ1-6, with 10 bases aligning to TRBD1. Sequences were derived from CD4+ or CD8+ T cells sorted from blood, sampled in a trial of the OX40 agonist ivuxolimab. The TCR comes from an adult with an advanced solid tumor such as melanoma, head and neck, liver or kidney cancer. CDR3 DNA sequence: TGTGCCAGCAGCCGGGACAGGGGAGTTTCACCCCTCCACTTT. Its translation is CASSRDRGVSPLHF.